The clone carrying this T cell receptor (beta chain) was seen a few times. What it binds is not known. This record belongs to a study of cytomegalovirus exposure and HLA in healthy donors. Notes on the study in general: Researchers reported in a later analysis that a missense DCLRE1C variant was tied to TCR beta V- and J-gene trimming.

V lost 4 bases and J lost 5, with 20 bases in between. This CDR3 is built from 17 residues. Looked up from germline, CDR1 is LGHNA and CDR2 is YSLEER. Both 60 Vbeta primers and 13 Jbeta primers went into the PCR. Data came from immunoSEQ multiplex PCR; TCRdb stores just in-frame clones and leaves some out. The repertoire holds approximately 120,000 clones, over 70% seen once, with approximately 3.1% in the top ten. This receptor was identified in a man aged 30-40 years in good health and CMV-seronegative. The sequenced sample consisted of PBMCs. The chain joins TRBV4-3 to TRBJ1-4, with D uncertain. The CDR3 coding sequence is TGCGCCAGCAGCCTCCTTCGATTGGGCAGGAGGAATGAAAAACTGTTTTTT. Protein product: CASSLLRLGRRNEKLFF.